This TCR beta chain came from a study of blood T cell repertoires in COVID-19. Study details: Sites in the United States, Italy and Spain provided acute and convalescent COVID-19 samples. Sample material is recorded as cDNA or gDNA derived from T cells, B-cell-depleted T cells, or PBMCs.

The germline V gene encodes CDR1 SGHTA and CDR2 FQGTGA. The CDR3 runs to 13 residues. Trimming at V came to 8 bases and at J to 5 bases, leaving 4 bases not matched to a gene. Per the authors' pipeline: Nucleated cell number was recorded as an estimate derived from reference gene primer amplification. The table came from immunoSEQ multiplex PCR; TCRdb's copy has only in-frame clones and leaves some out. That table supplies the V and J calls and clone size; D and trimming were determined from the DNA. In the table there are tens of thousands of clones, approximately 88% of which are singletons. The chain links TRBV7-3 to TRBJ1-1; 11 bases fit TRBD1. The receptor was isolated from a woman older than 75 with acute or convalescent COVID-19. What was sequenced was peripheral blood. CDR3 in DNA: TGTGCCAGCTCCGGGACAGGGGGTACTGAAGCTTTCTTT. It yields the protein CASSGTGGTEAFF.